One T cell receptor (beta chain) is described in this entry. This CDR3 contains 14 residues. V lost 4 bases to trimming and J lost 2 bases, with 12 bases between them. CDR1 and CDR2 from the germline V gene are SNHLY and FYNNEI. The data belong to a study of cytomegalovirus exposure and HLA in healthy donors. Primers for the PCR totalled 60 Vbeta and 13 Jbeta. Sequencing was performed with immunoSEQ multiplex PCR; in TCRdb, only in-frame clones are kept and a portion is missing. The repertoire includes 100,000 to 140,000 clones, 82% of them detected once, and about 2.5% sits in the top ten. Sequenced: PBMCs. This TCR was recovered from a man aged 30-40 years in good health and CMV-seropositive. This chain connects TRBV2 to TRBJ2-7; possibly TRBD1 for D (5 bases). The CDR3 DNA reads TGTGCCAGCAGTGGGTACCTCAGGGCCTACGAGCAGTACTTC. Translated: CASSGYLRAYEQYF.